This T cell receptor beta chain was obtained from a study of shared clonotypes between healthy human individuals. This clone has just one count. TCRdb's table, derived via immunoSEQ multiplex PCR, lists solely in-frame clones and lacks some. The data hold approximately 2.4 million clones, with roughly 95% observed a single time. CD4+ cells underwent separation, giving CD45RA+ naive and CD45RA-negative memory subsets. The sequencing sample was made of naive CD4+ T cells sorted from blood. Subset reported: CD45RA+ positively selected. The sequence was collected from a man between 18 and 29 years old in good health.

This CDR3 is CASSLLGGAYNEQFF. CDR3 DNA: TGCGCCAGCAGCTTGTTAGGGGGAGCCTACAATGAGCAGTTCTTC. The chain joins TRBV5-1 to TRBJ2-1, with D possibly TRBD1 on 6 matching bases. Per germline, CDR1 SGHRS and CDR2 YFSETQ. Trimming removed 1 base from V and 2 bases from J, with 10 bases in between. The CDR3 spans 15 residues.